This TCR beta chain came from a study of neurological immune-mediated disorders. General observations from the study: There were no CDR3 amino acid sequences shared by expanded clones across subjects, a result suggesting private repertoires in all groups.

This clonotype occurred many times. Its specificity is unknown. TCRdb reprocessed the 5' RACE reads with MiXCR, giving one entry per CDR3 protein. The data show some 54,000 distinct CDR3 sequences, about 10% seen once. Regarding time point: longitudinal time-point 1 (baseline). V dropped 0 bases and J dropped 7 bases, with 12 bases sitting between them. In germline, CDR1 is SQVTM, CDR2 ANQGSEA. This CDR3 has 14 amino acids. The clonotype comes from a male donor with HTLV-1-associated myelopathy (HAM/TSP). J is TRBJ1-4 and V is TRBV29-1, with D tentatively TRBD1 (6 bases). The sample taken for sequencing was PBMCs. In nucleotides, the CDR3 is TGCAGCGTTGAAGATCGAGACAGGCCTGAAAAACTGTTTTTT. This gives the protein CSVEDRDRPEKLFF.